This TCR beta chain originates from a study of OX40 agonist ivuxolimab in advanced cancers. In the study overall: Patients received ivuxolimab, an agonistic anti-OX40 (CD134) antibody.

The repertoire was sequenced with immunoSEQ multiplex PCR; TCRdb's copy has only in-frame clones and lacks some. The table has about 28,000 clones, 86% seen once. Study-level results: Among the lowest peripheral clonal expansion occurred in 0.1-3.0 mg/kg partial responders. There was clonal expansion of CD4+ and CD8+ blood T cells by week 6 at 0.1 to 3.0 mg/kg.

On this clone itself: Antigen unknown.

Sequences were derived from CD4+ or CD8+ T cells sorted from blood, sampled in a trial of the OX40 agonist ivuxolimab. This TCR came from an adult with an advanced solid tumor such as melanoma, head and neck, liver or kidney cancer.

The CDR3 DNA follows: TGTGCCAGCAGCTTACGGGGGATCGAGCAGTACTTC. Protein: CASSLRGIEQYF. V and J are TRBV5-8 and TRBJ2-7; D is possibly TRBD2 (6 bases). There are 12 residues in the CDR3. CDR1 and CDR2 (germline): SGHTS, YDEGEE. The V gene lost 2 bases and the J gene lost 6 bases, with 9 bases spanning the gap. The entire variable domain, with the rest obtained from reference TRBV5-8 and TRBJ2-7, is as follows: EAGVTQSPTHLIKTRGQQATLRCSPISGHTSVYWYQQALGLGLQFLLWYDEGEERNRGNFPPRFSGRQFPNYSSELNVNALELEDSALYLCASSLRGIEQYFGPGTRLTVT.